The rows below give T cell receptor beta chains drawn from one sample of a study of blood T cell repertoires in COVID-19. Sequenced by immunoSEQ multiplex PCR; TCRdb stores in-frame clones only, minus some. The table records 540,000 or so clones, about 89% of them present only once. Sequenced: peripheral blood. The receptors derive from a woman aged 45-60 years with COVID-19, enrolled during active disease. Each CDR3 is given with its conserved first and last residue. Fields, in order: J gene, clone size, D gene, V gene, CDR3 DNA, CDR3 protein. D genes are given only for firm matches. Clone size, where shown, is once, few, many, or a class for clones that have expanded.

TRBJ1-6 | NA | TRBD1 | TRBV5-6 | TGTGCCAGCAGCTTTTCCAGGGGGAGCTCCTATAATTCACCCCTCCACTTT | CASSFSRGSSYNSPLHF
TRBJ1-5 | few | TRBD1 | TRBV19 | TGTGCCAGTAGTCGGACAGGGCAACAGCCCCAGCATTTT | CASSRTGQQPQHF
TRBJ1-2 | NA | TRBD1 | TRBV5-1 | TGCGCCAGCAGCTCCAGGGGGGACGGCTACACCTTC | CASSSRGDGYTF
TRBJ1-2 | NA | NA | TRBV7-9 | TGTGCCAGCAGCTTGGGGGGGCCCTATGGCTACACCTTC | CASSLGGPYGYTF
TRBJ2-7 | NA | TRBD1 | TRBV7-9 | TGTGCCAGCAGCCTCGACAGGGAACGGGAGCAGTACTTC | CASSLDREREQYF
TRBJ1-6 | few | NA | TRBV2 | TGTGCCAGCAGTCAGGGTAATTCACCCCTCCACTTT | CASSQGNSPLHF
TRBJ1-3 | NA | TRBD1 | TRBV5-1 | TGCGCCAGCAGCTTACAGGGGGCTGGAAACACCATATATTTT | CASSLQGAGNTIYF
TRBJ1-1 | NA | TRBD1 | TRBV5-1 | TGCGCCAGCAGTTGGACAGGGGGCAATTCAGGGACTGAAGCTTTCTTT | CASSWTGGNSGTEAFF
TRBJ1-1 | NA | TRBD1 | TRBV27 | TGTGCCAGCAGTTTCGCCGGACAGGGTGTATCGGCTTTCTTT | CASSFAGQGVSAFF
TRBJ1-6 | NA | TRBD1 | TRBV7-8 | TGTGCCAGCGGGAGGACAGGGGGCTTGGATTCACCCCTCCACTTT | CASGRTGGLDSPLHF
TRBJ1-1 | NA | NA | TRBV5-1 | TGCGCCAGCAGATCGACGGGGAACACTGAAGCTTTCTTT | CASRSTGNTEAFF
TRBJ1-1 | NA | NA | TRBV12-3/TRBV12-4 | TGTGCCACCACAGGGTACATGAACACTGAAGCTTTCTTT | CATTGYMNTEAFF
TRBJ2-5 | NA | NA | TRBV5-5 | TGTGCCAGCAGCTTGGCCGCTAGCCCGGAGACCCAGTACTTC | CASSLAASPETQYF
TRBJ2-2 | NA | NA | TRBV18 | TGTGCCAGCTCACCACGAACGGGACAGGAGCTGTTTTTT | CASSPRTGQELFF
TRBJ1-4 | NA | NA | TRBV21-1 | TGTGCCAGCAGCGTGATGGGAGGTCATGAAAAACTGTTTTTT | CASSVMGGHEKLFF
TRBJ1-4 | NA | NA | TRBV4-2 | TGTGCCAGCAGCCAAGAACTCCCGGGGCTAGGGGGACTGTTTTTT | CASSQELPGLGGLFF
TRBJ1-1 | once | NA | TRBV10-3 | TGTGCCATCAATTTTGCTAGGGGCACTGAAGCTTTCTTT | CAINFARGTEAFF